This entry concerns a single TCR beta chain. The sample comes from a study of CD8 T cells in Susac syndrome. FACS was used to enrich TEMRA cells, whereas the CD8+ and CD4+ T cells were obtained by negative isolation. The RNA, about 0.5 to 1 ug, was put through reverse transcription using random hexamers. The amplification used immunoSEQ multiplex PCR on TCR beta CDR3; it spanned 54 Vbeta and 13 Jbeta. TCRdb fed the immunoSEQ multiplex PCR reads into MiXCR, producing one record per CDR3 protein. This sample yields 250,000 or so distinct CDR3 sequences, of which 90% to 95% are seen a single time; 0.065% to 0.08% belongs to the top ten. Per the germline V gene, CDR1 is SGHRS and CDR2 is YFSETQ. Trimming took off 3 bases at V and 5 bases at J, with 14 bases between the two ends. This CDR3 has 14 amino acids.

The sequence was collected from a human donor with multiple sclerosis. The chain recombines TRBV5-1 with TRBJ2-5; perhaps TRBD1 as D (5 bases). Specimen: CD4+ T cells from PBMCs. CDR3 in DNA: TGCGCCAGCAGCTCAGAAGGGGTGGGGGAGACCCAGTACTTC. Its protein is CASSSEGVGETQYF.